The entry that follows covers one T cell receptor (beta chain) sequence. The antigen remains undetermined. This entry is derived from a study of cytomegalovirus exposure and HLA in healthy donors. Trimming stripped 6 bases from V and 0 bases from J, with 11 bases between. The CDR3 extends over 14 amino acids. CDR1 and CDR2 (germline): SQVTM, ANQGSEA. Study findings and constraints: TRBV6-2, TRBV6-3 and some other V segments were unresolvable in 87-base-pair reads.

The primer mix had 60 Vbeta and 13 Jbeta primers. Generated by immunoSEQ multiplex PCR, the TCRdb table keeps only in-frame clones and is missing some. Here the sample spans tens of thousands of clones, 82% being singletons. This chain connects TRBV29-1 to TRBJ1-4; D may be TRBD1 (5 bases). The TCR sequence derives from a man aged 45-60 years in good health and CMV-seronegative. The sequencing input was PBMCs. CDR3 sequence (DNA): TGCAGCGTCGTCAGGGCCTCAACTAATGAAAAACTGTTTTTT. It encodes CSVVRASTNEKLFF.